This T cell receptor (beta chain) was recovered during a study of circulating and synovial CD4+ cells in juvenile arthritis. This CDR3 contains 14 residues. Germline values: CDR1 LNHDA, CDR2 SQIVND (reference sequence). Trimming removed 6 bases from V and 7 bases from J; junction bases left unmatched: 5. Libraries were prepared by immunoSEQ multiplex PCR; TCRdb keeps only in-frame clonotypes and omits some of them. The sample lists about 39,000 clones, 85% to 95% occurring once. The chain is built from TRBV19 and TRBJ2-1, with 11 bases identical to TRBD2. The source material was CD4+ T cells from blood. This sequence originates from a human donor with juvenile idiopathic arthritis. The CDR3 reads CASRLAGGINEQFF. As DNA, the CDR3 is TGTGCCAGTAGGCTAGCGGGGGGAATTAATGAGCAGTTCTTC.